This T cell receptor (beta chain) came from a study of T cell repertoires and HLA-DP antigens. Study observations and caveats: Average cumulative frequency of previously undetected clones was roughly 36% against one allele and about 52% against the other.

The CDR3 runs to 13 residues. Germline CDR1 KGHSH, CDR2 LQKENI. V was trimmed by 0 bases and J by 0 bases, leaving 1 base between them. Note on this clone: Antigen: not known.

The protocol was immunoSEQ multiplex PCR, while the TCRdb copy is restricted to in-frame clones and leaves out a portion. The profile shows 90,000 to 130,000 clones, 85% to 95% of them singletons. The specimen was CD4+ T cells from PBMCs. The J gene is TRBJ2-3, the V gene TRBV18, with D unresolved. The TCR comes from a woman between 18 and 29 years old in good health and CMV-seronegative. In DNA, the CDR3 is TGTGCCAGCTCACCACCCAGCACAGATACGCAGTATTTT. Translated, it gives CASSPPSTDTQYF.